These 17 T cell receptor beta chains came from one sample sequenced in a study of blood T cell repertoires in COVID-19. Clones were sequenced by immunoSEQ multiplex PCR, and TCRdb holds only the in-frame ones, with some missing. Among 250,000 or so clones listed, 65% to 85% were seen once. Sequenced sample: peripheral blood. These receptors all stem from a woman between 40 and 50 years old who had recovered from COVID-19.

The rearrangement links TRBV19 to TRBJ1-1; 12 nucleotides agree with TRBD1. V shed 6 bases and J 5 bases; nucleotides not matched to a gene: 7. This CDR3 is 15 amino acids long. Germline V lookup: CDR1 LNHDA, CDR2 SQIVND (reference sequence). The CDR3 here is CASSGTGGAATEAFF. CDR3 DNA: TGTGCCAGTAGCGGGACAGGGGGCGCGGCGACTGAAGCTTTCTTT.

The genes are TRBV18 and TRBJ2-7; no clear D gene. This CDR3 is 14 amino acids long. Trimming left V 0 bases short and J 2 bases short, with 8 bases between. Germline CDR1 is KGHSH and CDR2 is LQKENI. The CDR3: CASSPPTEAYEQYF. The CDR3 DNA reads TGTGCCAGCTCACCACCGACTGAAGCCTACGAGCAGTACTTC. Drawing the rest from reference TRBV18 and TRBJ2-7, the complete variable domain is NAGVMQNPRHLVRRRGQEARLRCSPMKGHSHVYWYRQLPEEGLKFMVYLQKENIIDESGMPKERFSAEFPKEGPSILRIQQVVRGDSAAYFCASSPPTEAYEQYFGPGTRLTVT.

This chain uses TRBV12-5 with TRBJ2-1; 8 nucleotides match TRBD1. Germline CDR1 is LGHNT and CDR2 is FRNRAP. V lost 1 base to trimming and J lost 12 bases; unmatched junction nucleotides: 8. CDR3 length: 14 amino acids. The CDR3 loop is CASGLEVDGTGQFF. CDR3 sequence (DNA): TGTGCTAGTGGTTTGGAAGTCGACGGGACAGGGCAGTTCTTC.

The chain joins TRBV30 to TRBJ2-7; 9 nucleotides match TRBD1. Trimming removed 5 bases from V and 8 bases from J; junction bases left unmatched: 10. The germline V gene encodes CDR1 GTSNPN and CDR2 SVGIG (reference sequence). The CDR3 has 13 residues. The CDR3 here is CAWARTGAGQQYF. Written as DNA, the CDR3 is TGTGCCTGGGCTAGGACAGGGGCTGGGCAGCAGTACTTC.

The sample holds one count of this clone. The chain carries TRBV6-5 and TRBJ2-1; weak D call: TRBD1 (5 bases). CDR3 length: 11 amino acids. V lost 6 bases, J lost 7 bases, and 7 bases lay in between. Germline CDR1 MNHEY, CDR2 SVGAGI. For the CDR3, the DNA is TGTGCCAGCAGCCAGGGAAATGAGCAGTTCTTC. Amino acids: CASSQGNEQFF.

This rearrangement joins TRBV5-6 to TRBJ2-7, with a possible D match to TRBD1 (8 bases). Per germline, CDR1 SGHDT and CDR2 YYEEEE. Trimming cost V 4 bases and J 2 bases, with 13 bases left between them. CDR3 length: 14 amino acids. CDR3 DNA: TGTGCCAGCAGCGACAGGGGACTAACCTACGAGCAGTACTTC. Translating it yields CASSDRGLTYEQYF.

The rearrangement links TRBV6-1 to TRBJ1-6, with a possible D match to TRBD1 (5 bases). Germline V gene sequence: CDR1 MNHNS, CDR2 SASEGT. V lost 3 bases, J lost 10 bases, and 16 bases lay in between. The CDR3 consists of 15 residues. DNA of the CDR3: TGTGCCAGCAGTGACCGGGACTACATTTACTCACCCCTCCACTTT. It specifies CASSDRDYIYSPLHF.

The V call is TRBV4-1, the J call TRBJ1-4, with D uncertain. Germline V gene sequence: CDR1 MGHRA, CDR2 YSYEKL. The V and J ends lost 1 base and 4 bases respectively, with 13 bases between them. The CDR3 is 16 amino acids. CDR3 loop: CASSQVLGGGNEKLFF. In DNA form, the CDR3 reads TGCGCCAGCAGCCAAGTGTTGGGTGGCGGTAATGAAAAACTGTTTTTT.

The CDR3 loop is CASSQGQDLLPLHF. The DNA of the CDR3 is TGCGCCAGCAGCCAGGGACAGGACCTCTTACCCCTCCACTTT. This chain uses TRBV5-1 with TRBJ1-6; 8 nucleotides align to TRBD1. The CDR3 consists of 14 residues. The germline V gene has CDR1 SGHRS and CDR2 YFSETQ. Germline trimming cut 4 bases from V and 12 bases from J; bases unmatched to any gene: 9.

V is TRBV5-3 and J is TRBJ2-7; D may be TRBD2 (7 bases). TRBV5-3 is an open reading frame, and its role is uncertain. This CDR3 region has 17 residues. V was clipped by 2 bases and J by 6 bases, with 24 bases between them. The CDR3 sequence is CARSLIGRGGGAAEQYF. CDR3 DNA sequence: TGTGCCAGAAGCTTAATTGGAAGGGGGGGCGGGGCCGCCGAGCAGTACTTC.

The chain joins TRBV19 to TRBJ2-7; 7 bases line up with TRBD2. Looked up from germline, CDR1 is LNHDA and CDR2 is SQIVND (reference sequence). The J segment lost 3 bases and the V segment lost 5 bases, leaving 10 bases of the junction unmatched. CDR3 size: 15 residues. The chain's CDR3 is CASSPWRGNHYEQYF. The CDR3 nucleotides are TGTGCCAGTAGTCCCTGGCGGGGGAACCACTACGAGCAGTACTTC.

This rearrangement joins TRBV6-5 to TRBJ2-1, with 11 bases lining up with TRBD1. V dropped 8 bases and J dropped 7; count of bases not matched to a gene: 10. Germline V gene sequence: CDR1 MNHEY, CDR2 SVGAGI. The CDR3 loop spans 15 amino acids. Here the CDR3 DNA reads TGTGCCAGCCGAACCCTTGGGACAGGGGGTAATGAGCAGTTCTTC. Protein sequence: CASRTLGTGGNEQFF.

The chain joins TRBV7-2 to TRBJ1-1; 8 nucleotides line up with TRBD1. Germline-derived CDR1 and CDR2 are SGHTA and FQGNSA. With 2 bases clipped from V and 2 bases from J, the junction kept 7 bases outside the gene matches. The CDR3 sequence is 16 residues long. The CDR3 sequence: CASSLNTQGGNTEAFF. The DNA of the CDR3 is TGTGCCAGCAGCTTAAACACACAGGGGGGAAACACTGAAGCTTTCTTT.

V is TRBV2 and J is TRBJ2-7; D perhaps matches TRBD1 (5 bases). CDR3 length: 14 residues. Between the trimmed V and J ends, which lost 2 bases and 0 bases, there was a span of 8 bases. CDR1 and CDR2 (germline): SNHLY, FYNNEI. The chain's CDR3 is CASSERGSSYEQYF. CDR3 coding DNA: TGTGCCAGCAGTGAAAGGGGCAGCTCCTACGAGCAGTACTTC.

This rearrangement joins TRBV15 to TRBJ2-3; a weak D match, TRBD2 (6 bases). CDR1 is LNHNV and CDR2 is YYDKDF in the germline V gene (reference sequence). The V end lost 9 bases, the J end lost 2 bases, and 18 bases lay between the germline ends. The CDR3 runs to 15 residues. The CDR3 loop is CATSLRGPNTDTQYF. CDR3 nucleotides: TGTGCCACTTCCTTGCGGGGCCCGAACACAGATACGCAGTATTTT.

This clone has a count of ten or more. V is TRBV12-5 and J is TRBJ1-5; D ambiguous. Trimming removed 1 base at V and 0 bases at J, with 10 bases between. The length of the CDR3 is 16 residues. Germline V gives CDR1 LGHNT, CDR2 FRNRAP. The CDR3 is CASGLGTLNSNQPQHF. CDR3 DNA: TGTGCTAGTGGTTTGGGGACTCTTAATAGCAATCAGCCCCAGCATTTT. The entire variable domain, with the rest obtained from reference TRBV12-5 and TRBJ1-5, is as follows: DARVTQTPRHKVTEMGQEVTMRCQPILGHNTVFWYRQTMMQGLELLAYFRNRAPLDDSGMPKDRFSAEMPDATLATLKIQPSEPRDSAVYFCASGLGTLNSNQPQHFGDGTRLSIL.

The chain links TRBV30 to TRBJ1-4, with D unresolved. Germline V gene data show CDR1 as GTSNPN and CDR2 as SVGIG (reference sequence). The V and J ends lost 7 bases and 8 bases respectively, with 17 bases between them. The CDR3 runs to 13 residues. CDR3 nucleotides: TGTGCCTTCCGGCCTACCTCGGGAGAAAAACTGTTTTTT. Its protein is CAFRPTSGEKLFF.